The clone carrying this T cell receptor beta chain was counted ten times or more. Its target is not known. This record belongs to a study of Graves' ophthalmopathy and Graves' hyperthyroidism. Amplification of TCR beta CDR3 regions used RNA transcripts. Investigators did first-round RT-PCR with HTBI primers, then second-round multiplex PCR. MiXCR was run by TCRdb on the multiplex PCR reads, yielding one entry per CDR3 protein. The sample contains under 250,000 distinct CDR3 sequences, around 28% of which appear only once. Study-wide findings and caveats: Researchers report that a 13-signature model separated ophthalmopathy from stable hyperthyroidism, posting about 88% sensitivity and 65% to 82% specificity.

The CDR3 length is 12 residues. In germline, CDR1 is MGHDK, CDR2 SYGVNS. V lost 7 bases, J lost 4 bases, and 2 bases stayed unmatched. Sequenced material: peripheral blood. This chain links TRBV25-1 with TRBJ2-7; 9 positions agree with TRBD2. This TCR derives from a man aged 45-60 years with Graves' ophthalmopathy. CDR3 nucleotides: TGTGCCAGCAACGCGGGAGGGTACGAGCAGTACTTC. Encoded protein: CASNAGGYEQYF.